This T cell receptor (beta chain) was identified during a study of blood T cell repertoires in COVID-19. As for the study in general: Sources were T cells, B-cell-depleted T cells, or PBMCs; the material itself was cDNA or gDNA.

Germline V gene data show CDR1 as MNHNS and CDR2 as SASEGT. The CDR3 totals 13 residues. V gave up 2 bases and J gave up 7 bases, with 9 bases separating them. About this clone itself: Other DNA sequences in this sample translate to the same CDR3.

Method: immunoSEQ multiplex PCR; TCRdb's copy keeps in-frame clones and lacks some. This table holds about 270,000 clones, around 89% found once. The sequence derives from a woman in her forties or fifties who had recovered from COVID-19. This chain joins TRBV6-1 and TRBJ1-5; D might be TRBD1 (5 bases). Material: PBMCs or T cells enriched from blood (not recorded which). The CDR3 is CASSELGGQPQHF. CDR3 sequence (DNA): TGTGCCAGCAGTGAACTGGGGGGACAGCCCCAGCATTTT.